This paragraph reports one T cell receptor beta chain. Its antigen is unknown. The data stem from a study of human T cells and chemical hapten exposure. Per germline, CDR1 WSHSY and CDR2 SAAADI. Unmatched junction bases numbered 9, after V lost 6 bases and J lost 7 bases. This CDR3 is built from 14 residues. Authors' data handling: Sequenced samples showed a median of roughly 99,000 TCRs each, with counts running from 23,224 to 690,600. MiXCR, applied by TCRdb to the RACE reads, yields one record per CDR3 protein. The V and J calls reflect TCRdb's pipeline rather than the authors' work. This sample has around 130,000 distinct CDR3 sequences, with around 11% found just once. Study outcomes and limitations: Clustering by CDR3 similarity yielded significantly more large clusters from expanded TCRs than controls. With alopecia, donors may have immune responses unlike healthy people's.

Time point described: patch test 3, about 24 weeks after DPC sensitization. Treatment given: therapeutic diphenylcyclopropenone sensitization with weekly scalp DPC. The sequenced sample was whole blood, obtained in connection with sensitization to the hapten diphenylcyclopropenone (DPC). The source of this sequence is a woman aged 50 to 60 with alopecia areata. Some clones in this sample may be carry-over from other donors' samples. The chain is built from TRBV10-2 and TRBJ2-1; 7 nucleotides match TRBD1. CDR3 protein: CASSRQGIGNEQFF. The CDR3 DNA follows: TGCGCCAGCAGCCGACAGGGAATCGGAAATGAGCAGTTCTTC.